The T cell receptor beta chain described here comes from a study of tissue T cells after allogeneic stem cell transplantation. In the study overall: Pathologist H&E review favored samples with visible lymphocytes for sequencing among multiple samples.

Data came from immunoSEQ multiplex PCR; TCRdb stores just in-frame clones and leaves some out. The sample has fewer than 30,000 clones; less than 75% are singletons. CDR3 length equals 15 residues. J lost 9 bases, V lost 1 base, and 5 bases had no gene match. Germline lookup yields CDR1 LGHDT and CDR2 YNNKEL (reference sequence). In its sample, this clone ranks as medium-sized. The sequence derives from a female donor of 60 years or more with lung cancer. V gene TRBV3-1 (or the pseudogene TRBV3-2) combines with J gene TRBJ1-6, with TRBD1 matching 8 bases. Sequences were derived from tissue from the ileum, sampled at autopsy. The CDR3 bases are TGTGCCAGCAGCCAAGTGTACAGGGGGTCTTCACCCCTCCACTTT. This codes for CASSQVYRGSSPLHF.